This T cell receptor beta chain was documented in a study of spatial heterogeneity in lung cancer. General study points: Tracking of ubiquitous and regional nonsynonymous mutations by counts of ubiquitous and regional expanded TCRs, respectively, was seen. Tumor mutation counts were tracked by expanded intratumoral alpha and beta TCR counts.

This clonotype was seen repeatedly, ten times or more. The antigen is not known. For a library built for alpha chains, this beta chain is a stray read; little rests on its size. A unique molecular identifier was carried by every single TCR cDNA molecule. TCRdb re-derived calls from the 5' RACE reads in MiXCR, one entry per CDR3 protein. The table lists roughly 10,000 distinct CDR3 sequences, 6% to 8% of them singletons, with around 22% in the top ten. The CDR3 consists of 13 residues. The V end was cut by 5 bases, the J end by 1 base, with 9 bases between. The germline gives CDR1 MDHEN, CDR2 SYDVKM. Time point described: sample taken at primary tumor resection. The cohort: 70 to 85 early-stage, untreated non-small cell lung cancer patients. Unsorted tumor, nontumor lung tissue or cryopreserved PBMC supplied the whole RNA.

The sample in question was lung tumor tissue, obtained at surgery. The V and J genes are TRBV28 and TRBJ2-7, with D tentatively TRBD1 (5 bases). The sequence was obtained from a female donor with early-stage non-small cell lung cancer. DNA of the CDR3: TGTGCCAGCAGTATCGACAGTTCCTACGAGCAGTACTTC. Translation: CASSIDSSYEQYF.